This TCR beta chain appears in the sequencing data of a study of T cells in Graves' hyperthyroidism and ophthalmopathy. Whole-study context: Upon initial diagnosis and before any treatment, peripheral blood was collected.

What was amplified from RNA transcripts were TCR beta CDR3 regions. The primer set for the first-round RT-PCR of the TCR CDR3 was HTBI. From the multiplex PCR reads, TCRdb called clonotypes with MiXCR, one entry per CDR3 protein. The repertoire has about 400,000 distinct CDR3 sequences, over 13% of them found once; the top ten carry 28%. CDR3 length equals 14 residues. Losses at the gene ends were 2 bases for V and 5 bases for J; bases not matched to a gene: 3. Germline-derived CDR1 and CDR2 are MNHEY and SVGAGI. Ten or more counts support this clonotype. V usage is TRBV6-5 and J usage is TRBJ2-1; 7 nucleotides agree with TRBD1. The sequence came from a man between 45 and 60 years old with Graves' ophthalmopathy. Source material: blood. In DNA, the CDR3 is TGTGCCAGCAGTTACCGGGACAGCAACAATGAGCAGTTCTTC. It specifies CASSYRDSNNEQFF.